Below, 22 T cell receptor beta chains from the same sample are listed, as sequenced in a study of prognosis after radiotherapy for stage I lung cancer. TCR beta CDR3 amplification from genomic DNA was performed by two-round multiplex PCR. During first-round PCR, primers specific to each TRBV and TRBJ gene were used. A single record per CDR3 protein comes from TCRdb applying MiXCR to the multiplex PCR reads. Of fewer than 65,000 distinct CDR3 sequences listed, 30% to 40% are singletons. The material sequenced was PBMCs, taken before or after stereotactic body radiation therapy (not recorded which). These receptor sequences come from a donor aged 50 or older with non-small cell lung cancer.

The V gene is TRBV29-1, the J gene TRBJ1-4; D unclear. Germline V gene sequence: CDR1 SQVTM, CDR2 ANQGSEA. V was shortened by 4 bases and J by 8 bases, with 14 bases between the two germline ends. This CDR3 spans 13 amino acids. CDR3 in DNA: TGCAGCGTTGGTCCGGACCCAGTCGAAAAACTGTTTTTT. This translates into CSVGPDPVEKLFF.

This clonotype came up once. A single base is all that separates this from a far larger clone, so a read error is likely. The gene calls are TRBV9 and TRBJ2-3; 13 bases agree with TRBD2. CDR3 length equals 16 residues. The germline gives CDR1 SGDLS, CDR2 YYNGEE. V dropped 4 bases and J dropped 7; count of bases not matched to a gene: 9. The CDR3 DNA follows: TGTGCCAGCAGCTCCGGACTAGCGGGAGCGGCCTATACGCAGTATTTT. Its translation is CASSSGLAGAAYTQYF.

This clonotype occurred many times. The chain couples TRBV6-9 to TRBJ2-2; TRBD1 is a possible D gene (6 bases). Trimming shortened V by 4 bases and J by 7 bases, and 10 bases separated the two germline ends. This CDR3 comprises 13 residues. Germline V gives CDR1 MNHGY, CDR2 SVAAGI. As DNA, the CDR3 is TGTGCCAGCAGTTCCTCCAGGGGCGGGGAGCTGTTTTTT. Translating it yields CASSSSRGGELFF.

This clonotype showed up many times. The genes are TRBV5-1 and TRBJ1-5; D is possibly TRBD1 (5 bases). Germline CDR1 reads SGHRS; CDR2 reads YFSETQ. The CDR3 runs to 15 residues. The V gene lost 2 bases and the J gene lost 2 bases, with 11 bases spanning the gap. In nucleotides, the CDR3 is TGCGCCAGCAGCTTAGGGACCGCTGGCAATCAGCCCCAGCATTTT. Protein product: CASSLGTAGNQPQHF.

This clonotype was observed at least ten times. The rearrangement links TRBV14 to TRBJ2-1; 10 nucleotides agree with TRBD2. There are 16 residues in the CDR3. The germline V gene has CDR1 SGHDN and CDR2 FVKESK. The trim removed 1 base at V and 3 bases at J, leaving 3 bases unmatched. CDR3 nucleotides: TGTGCCAGCAGCCAAGCCCGGACTAGCGGCTACAATGAGCAGTTCTTC. It is translated as CASSQARTSGYNEQFF.

The rearrangement joins TRBV10-2 to TRBJ2-7; 7 bases fit TRBD2. V dropped 8 bases and J dropped 1; count of bases not matched to a gene: 5. The CDR3 is made up of 13 amino acids. Germline V gives CDR1 WSHSY, CDR2 SAAADI. The CDR3: CASGMRGSYEQYF. CDR3 DNA sequence: TGCGCCAGCGGGATGCGGGGGTCCTACGAGCAGTACTTC.

This clonotype was seen many times. The chain carries TRBV12-3 or TRBV12-4 and TRBJ2-1; 12 bases map to TRBD2. V was clipped by 6 bases and J by 0 bases; unmatched bases: 0. The CDR3 covers 15 residues. CDR3 loop: CASRTSGSSYNEQFF. For the CDR3, the DNA is TGTGCCAGCAGGACTAGCGGGAGCTCCTACAATGAGCAGTTCTTC.

The sample holds many counts of this clonotype. The chain couples TRBV3-1 to TRBJ1-4, with D perhaps TRBD1 (6 bases). V lost 8 bases, J lost 2 bases, and 15 bases lay in between. The CDR3 has 15 amino acids. Germline V gives CDR1 LGHDT, CDR2 YNNKEL (reference sequence). The CDR3 spells CASARGYSTNEKLFF. The CDR3 bases are TGTGCCAGCGCCAGGGGCTACAGCACTAATGAAAAACTGTTTTTT.

This clonotype appeared a single time. Given a much more abundant clone one base away, this may be a read error. The rearrangement uses TRBV10-3 and TRBJ1-5; unclear D gene. This CDR3 spans 14 amino acids. In germline, CDR1 is ENHRY, CDR2 SYGVKD. Trimming left V 0 bases short and J 11 bases short, with 14 bases between. CDR3 protein: CAISESGLGSTQHF. The CDR3 region has the DNA TGTGCCATCAGTGAGTCAGGTTTGGGGTCGACCCAGCATTTT.

For this clonotype: A far larger clone differs by one base, so this is likely a read error. CDR3 residues: CASSLIFTGAYTF. The DNA for the CDR3 is TGTGCCAGCAGCTTAATTTTTACAGGGGCCTACACCTTC. The chain carries TRBV7-9 and TRBJ1-2; 7 positions agree with TRBD1. Germline assignment: CDR1 SEHNR and CDR2 FQNEAQ (reference sequence). This CDR3 contains 13 residues. V dropped 2 bases and J dropped 10; count of bases not matched to a gene: 7.

This clonotype was observed a few times. V usage is TRBV5-4 and J usage is TRBJ1-1, with D perhaps TRBD1 (6 bases). The CDR3 runs to 14 residues. V was shortened by 0 bases and J by 6 bases, with 12 bases between the two germline ends. Germline CDR1 is SGHNT and CDR2 is YYREEE (reference sequence). CDR3 sequence reads: CASSLVGEGAEAFF. For the CDR3, the DNA is TGTGCCAGCAGCTTGGTCGGGGAGGGGGCTGAAGCTTTCTTT.

Turning to this clonotype: A much more abundant neighbour one base away suggests this may be a read error. This chain links TRBV4-3 with TRBJ2-7; 7 bases map to TRBD2. CDR1 is LGHNA, CDR2 YSLEER, per germline. The CDR3 sequence is 15 residues long. Written as DNA, the CDR3 is TGCGCCAGCATCCAAGCCGGGACTACAAGGGTGGGGCAGTACTTC. It encodes CASIQAGTTRVGQYF.

By sample fraction, this clonotype is medium-sized. This chain joins TRBV5-1 and TRBJ2-2; 7 positions match TRBD1. The germline CDR1 and CDR2 sequences are SGHRS and YFSETQ. V trimming: 2 bases; J trimming: 7 bases; junction bases outside the gene matches: 8. The CDR3 is 15 residues long. In DNA, the CDR3 is TGCGCCAGCAGCTTTAGGGGGCCGGGTGGCGGGGAGCTGTTTTTT. Translating it yields CASSFRGPGGGELFF.

In this sample, this clonotype turned up many times. The V and J genes are TRBV5-1 and TRBJ2-5; D is tentatively TRBD1 or TRBD2 (7 bases each). Between the trimmed V and J ends, which lost 4 bases and 4 bases, there was a span of 17 bases. This CDR3 comprises 15 residues. Germline V lookup: CDR1 SGHRS, CDR2 YFSETQ. The CDR3 loop is CASSPTQGGRETQYF. The CDR3 DNA sequence: TGCGCCAGCAGCCCGACCCAGGGGGGGCGAGAGACCCAGTACTTC.

This clonotype was seen many times. The chain carries TRBV11-2 and TRBJ2-5, with a tentative D call TRBD2 (6 bases). CDR1 is SGHAT, CDR2 FQNNGV, per germline. Trimming left V 6 bases short and J 3 bases short, with 20 bases between. This CDR3 has 16 residues. The CDR3 region has the DNA TGTGCCAGCAGATCAGGACGAGGGAGGCGGGAAGAGACCCAGTACTTC. It translates to CASRSGRGRREETQYF.

This clonotype was observed at least ten times. This rearrangement joins TRBV12-3 or TRBV12-4 to TRBJ1-1; the match to TRBD1 covers 10 bases. The CDR3 totals 14 residues. The ends lost 5 bases at V and 5 bases at J; junction bases unmatched: 5. The CDR3 bases are TGTGCCAGCAGTGACAGGGGGCGTTGGACTGAAGCTTTCTTT. Translated, it gives CASSDRGRWTEAFF.

This clonotype appeared a few times. V and J are TRBV18 and TRBJ2-5; D unresolved. The CDR3 has 15 amino acids. Germline values: CDR1 KGHSH, CDR2 LQKENI. V lost 6 bases and J 6 bases, leaving 20 bases between the germline ends. The CDR3 DNA reads TGTGCCAGCTCCTCGACTTGGCCGAAGCCGAAGACCCAGTACTTC. It specifies CASSSTWPKPKTQYF.

This clonotype has at least ten counts. J is TRBJ2-5 and V is TRBV20-1; the D is unclear. V lost 6 bases and J lost 7, with 15 bases in between. This CDR3 region has 12 residues. Germline CDR1 DFQATT, CDR2 SNEGSKA (reference sequence). The CDR3 loop reads CSAEDDLGTQYF. The CDR3 DNA sequence: TGCAGTGCCGAGGACGACTTGGGGACCCAGTACTTC.

This clonotype showed up many times. In DNA form, the CDR3 reads TGTGCCAGCAGTCCCTCCGGACTAGCCGCTCCTTCCCAACTCACAGATACGCAGTATTTT. It codes for CASSPSGLAAPSQLTDTQYF. The V gene is TRBV6-1, the J gene TRBJ2-3; 8 bases map to TRBD2. Unmatched junction bases numbered 21, after V lost 5 bases and J lost 2 bases. The CDR3 is 20 amino acids. The germline CDR1 and CDR2 sequences are MNHNS and SASEGT.

On this clonotype: A much more abundant neighbour one base away suggests this may be a read error. The chain combines TRBV12-3 or TRBV12-4 with TRBJ1-2; D possibly corresponds to TRBD1 (6 bases). The CDR3 sequence is 13 residues long. The CDR3 region has the DNA TGTGCCAGCAGTTACACAGGGTATTGTGGCTACATCTTC. Protein: CASSYTGYCGYIF.

Note on this clonotype: This could be a read error, since a much larger clone is one nucleotide away. DNA of the CDR3: TGTGCCAGCTCACCGCTCTGGACAGGGTCGGGCACTGAAGCTTTCTTT. Amino acid sequence: CASSPLWTGSGTEAFF. The V and J genes are TRBV18 and TRBJ1-1, with TRBD1 identical over 8 bases. Germline CDR1 KGHSH, CDR2 LQKENI. CDR3 length: 16 amino acids. V shed 3 bases and J 4 bases; nucleotides not matched to a gene: 10.

This clonotype was seen more than once but under ten times. The junction and the germline gene differ at one end; a read error may be behind it. This chain links TRBV20-1 with TRBJ1-1; D uncertain. Germline V gene lookup returns CDR1 DFQATT and CDR2 SNEGSKA (reference sequence). The CDR3 extends over 13 amino acids. The CDR3: CSAKNRLNTEASF. The DNA of the CDR3 is TGCAGTGCCAAAAACCGCCTGAACACTGAAGCTTCCTTT.